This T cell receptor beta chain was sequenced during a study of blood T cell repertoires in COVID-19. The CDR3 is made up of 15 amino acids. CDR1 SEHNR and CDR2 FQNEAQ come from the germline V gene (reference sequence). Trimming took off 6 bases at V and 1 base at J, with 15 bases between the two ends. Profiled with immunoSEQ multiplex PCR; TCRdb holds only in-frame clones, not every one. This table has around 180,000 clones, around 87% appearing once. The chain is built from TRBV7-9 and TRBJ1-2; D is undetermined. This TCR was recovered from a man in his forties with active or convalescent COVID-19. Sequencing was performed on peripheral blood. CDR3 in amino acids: CASRSLDTNNYGYTF. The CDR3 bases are TGTGCCAGCAGGAGTCTTGACACAAATAACTATGGCTACACCTTC.